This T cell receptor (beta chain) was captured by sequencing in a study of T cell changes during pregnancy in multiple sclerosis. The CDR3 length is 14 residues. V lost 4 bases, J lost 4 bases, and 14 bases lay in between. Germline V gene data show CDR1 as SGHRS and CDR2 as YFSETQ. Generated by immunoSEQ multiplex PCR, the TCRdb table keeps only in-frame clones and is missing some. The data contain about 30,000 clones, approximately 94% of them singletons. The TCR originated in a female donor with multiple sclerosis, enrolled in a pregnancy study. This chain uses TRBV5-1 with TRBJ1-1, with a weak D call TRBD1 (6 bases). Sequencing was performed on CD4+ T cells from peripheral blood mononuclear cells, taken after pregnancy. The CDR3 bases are TGCGCCAGCAGCCCGGACAGCCGGGGCACTGAAGCTTTCTTT. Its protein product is CASSPDSRGTEAFF.